Presented here are 24 T cell receptor beta chains from one specimen sequenced in a study of shared clonotypes between healthy human individuals. Sequencing was performed with immunoSEQ multiplex PCR; in TCRdb, only in-frame clones are kept and a portion is missing. The sample includes hundreds of thousands of clones, 74% of them seen just once. Material for sequencing was memory CD4+ T cells sorted from blood. As to subset: CD45RA-negative fraction. These receptors originate from a woman in her twenties or thirties in good health.

On this clone: The sample contains more than one DNA sequence encoding this CDR3. The chain links TRBV6-1 to TRBJ2-4; TRBD2 might be the D (5 bases). With 6 bases removed from V and 2 bases from J, the gap between germline ends came to 11 bases. This CDR3 has 14 amino acids. The germline V gene has CDR1 MNHNS and CDR2 SASEGT. CDR3 DNA sequence: TGTGCCAGCAGCGAGGGCGGGTCCAAAAACATTCAGTACTTC. This translates into CASSEGGSKNIQYF.

V gene TRBV19 combines with J gene TRBJ1-4; 8 positions agree with TRBD1. Looked up from germline, CDR1 is LNHDA and CDR2 is SQIVND (reference sequence). The CDR3 runs to 14 residues. V was pared by 10 bases and J by 10 bases, with 14 bases of the junction left unmatched. CDR3 region: CATRKPGTGGKLFF. The CDR3 DNA is TGTGCCACCCGGAAACCCGGGACAGGCGGAAAACTGTTTTTT.

This chain joins TRBV5-1 and TRBJ2-5; D perhaps matches TRBD2 (5 bases). Germline assignment: CDR1 SGHRS and CDR2 YFSETQ. This CDR3 is 12 amino acids long. The V and J ends lost 4 bases and 5 bases respectively, with 9 bases between them. DNA of the CDR3: TGCGCCAGCAGCGAGGAGGCGGAGACCCAGTACTTC. Residues: CASSEEAETQYF.

The rearrangement joins TRBV2 to TRBJ2-3; D possibly corresponds to TRBD2 (5 bases). This CDR3 contains 14 residues. Germline V CDR1 and CDR2: SNHLY, FYNNEI. Trimming took off 4 bases at V and 4 bases at J, with 12 bases between the two ends. The CDR3 coding sequence is TGTGCCAGCAGTGGGATAGCTAGCCCAGATACGCAGTATTTT. Translation gives CASSGIASPDTQYF.

This clone has just one count. The gene calls are TRBV19 and TRBJ2-1, with 9 bases matching TRBD2. CDR3 length equals 15 residues. Germline values: CDR1 LNHDA, CDR2 SQIVND (reference sequence). Germline trimming cut 4 bases from V and 3 bases from J; bases unmatched to any gene: 4. The CDR3 nucleotides read TGTGCCAGTAGTAAGCGGGAGGTGTTCTACAATGAGCAGTTCTTC. Protein product: CASSKREVFYNEQFF. The full variable domain, in which reference TRBV19 and TRBJ2-1 provide the parts outside the CDR3, is DGGITQSPKYLFRKEGQNVTLSCEQNLNHDAMYWYRQDPGQGLRLIYYSQIVNDFQKGDIAEGYSVSREKKESFPLTVTSAQKNPTAFYLCASSKREVFYNEQFFGPGTRLTVL.

This clone was observed a few times. The rearrangement joins TRBV5-4 to TRBJ2-4, with D tentatively TRBD2 (6 bases). Germline loops: CDR1 SGHNT, CDR2 YYREEE (reference sequence). The length of the CDR3 is 12 residues. V was cut by 2 bases and J by 15 bases, with 15 bases left in between. The CDR3 DNA sequence: TGTGCCAGCAGCTTCGGGAGTCGGGCGAGGTACTTC. Translation: CASSFGSRARYF.

For this clone: Distinct nucleotide sequences in the sample also encode this CDR3. The V and J genes are TRBV5-1 and TRBJ2-1; D is uncertain. Germline V gives CDR1 SGHRS, CDR2 YFSETQ. Trimming took 2 bases from V and 0 from J, leaving 9 bases between them. CDR3 length: 15 residues. The CDR3 is CASSFDTSSYNEQFF. For the CDR3, the DNA is TGCGCCAGCAGCTTTGATACCAGCTCCTACAATGAGCAGTTCTTC. The full variable domain, its missing parts supplied by reference TRBV5-1 and TRBJ2-1, is KAGVTQTPRYLIKTRGQQVTLSCSPISGHRSVSWYQQTPGQGLQFLFEYFSETQRNKGNFPGRFSGRQFSNSRSEMNVSTLELGDSALYLCASSFDTSSYNEQFFGPGTRLTVL.

J is TRBJ1-4 and V is TRBV10-2, with D possibly TRBD1 on 6 matching bases. The germline V gene encodes CDR1 WSHSY and CDR2 SAAADI. V lost 3 bases, J lost 7 bases, and 15 bases lay in between. This CDR3 spans 15 amino acids. CDR3 nucleotide sequence: TGCGCCAGCAGTGACTCGGGGGGCGGGGGTGAAAAACTGTTTTTT. Translation gives CASSDSGGGGEKLFF.

The J gene is TRBJ2-1, the V gene TRBV5-1; D might be TRBD2 (6 bases). The germline V gene encodes CDR1 SGHRS and CDR2 YFSETQ. V gave up 9 bases and J gave up 0 bases, with 16 bases separating them. The CDR3 loop spans 15 amino acids. The CDR3 coding sequence is TGCGCCACCCAGCTAGCGTCCAGCTCCTACAATGAGCAGTTCTTC. Residues: CATQLASSSYNEQFF.

The chain combines TRBV20-1 with TRBJ2-7; D remains ambiguous. The germline V gene encodes CDR1 DFQATT and CDR2 SNEGSKA (reference sequence). Trimming removed 6 bases from V and 7 bases from J, with 13 bases in between. The CDR3 sequence is 11 residues long. The CDR3 DNA reads as TGCAGTGCCCTAGGCCACTCGGAGCAGTACTTC. It specifies CSALGHSEQYF.

The gene calls are TRBV14 and TRBJ2-7, with TRBD1 identical over 8 bases. V shed 4 bases and J 7 bases; nucleotides not matched to a gene: 9. There are 14 residues in the CDR3. Germline loops: CDR1 SGHDN, CDR2 FVKESK. This chain's CDR3 is CASSPRTGLREQYF. The CDR3 DNA sequence: TGTGCCAGCAGCCCAAGGACAGGGCTAAGGGAGCAGTACTTC.

This sequence joins TRBV5-5 and TRBJ1-2; 8 nucleotides line up with TRBD1. V lost 4 bases to trimming and J lost 1 base; unmatched junction nucleotides: 6. Germline values: CDR1 SGHKS, CDR2 YYEKEE (reference sequence). The CDR3 covers 15 residues. The CDR3 DNA sequence: TGTGCCAGCAGCCAGGGACAGGAAGATAACTATGGCTACACCTTC. It codes for CASSQGQEDNYGYTF.

This clone has just one count. This rearrangement joins TRBV28 to TRBJ1-4; D unclear. The CDR3 runs 13 residues. The V end lost 5 bases, the J end lost 8 bases, and 12 bases lay between the germline ends. The germline CDR1 and CDR2 sequences are MDHEN and SYDVKM. In nucleotides, the CDR3 is TGTGCCAGCAGTATTACCAGTGTAGAAAAACTGTTTTTT. Translation: CASSITSVEKLFF.

The genes are TRBV28 and TRBJ2-7, with D possibly being TRBD2 (6 bases). CDR3 length: 15 residues. Germline loops: CDR1 MDHEN, CDR2 SYDVKM. V lost 8 bases and J lost 0, with 17 bases in between. This chain's CDR3 is CASLPGLRISYEQYF. The CDR3 DNA is TGTGCCAGCCTCCCGGGACTTCGTATCTCCTACGAGCAGTACTTC.

The gene calls are TRBV7-3 and TRBJ2-5; D is perhaps TRBD2 (6 bases). In germline, CDR1 is SGHTA, CDR2 FQGTGA. Trimming removed 8 bases at V and 7 bases at J, with 17 bases between. The CDR3 loop spans 13 amino acids. The CDR3: CASGDGSRGTQYF. Written as DNA, the CDR3 is TGTGCCAGCGGGGACGGGTCGCGGGGGACCCAGTACTTC. Full variable domain (outside the CDR3, taken from reference TRBV7-3 and TRBJ2-5): GAGVSQTPSNKVTEKGKYVELRCDPISGHTALYWYRQSLGQGPEFLIYFQGTGAADDSGLPNDRFFAVRPEGSVSTLKIQRTERGDSAVYLCASGDGSRGTQYFGPGTRLLVL.

The chain has TRBV5-1 and TRBJ2-5; 8 bases fit TRBD1. The V segment lost 5 bases and the J segment 5 bases; nucleotides outside the gene matches: 8. This CDR3 is built from 14 residues. CDR1 and CDR2 from the germline V gene are SGHRS and YFSETQ. CDR3: CASRDQGAWETQYF. In DNA, the CDR3 is TGCGCCAGCAGGGATCAGGGGGCCTGGGAGACCCAGTACTTC.

The J gene is TRBJ1-4, the V gene TRBV5-1; 9 positions agree with TRBD1. This CDR3 has 15 residues. Germline V CDR1 and CDR2: SGHRS, YFSETQ. The V gene end was trimmed by 4 bases and the J gene end by 3 bases; junction bases not matched to a gene: 4. The CDR3 here is CASSARQGANEKLFF. The CDR3 nucleotides are TGCGCCAGCAGCGCAAGACAGGGGGCTAATGAAAAACTGTTTTTT.

As regards this clone: Other DNA sequences within the sample encode an identical CDR3. V and J are TRBV6-6 and TRBJ1-5; the D is unclear. The V end was cut by 6 bases, the J end by 0 bases, with 3 bases between. The CDR3 length is 12 residues. Germline V CDR1 and CDR2: MNHNY, SVGAGI (reference sequence). This CDR3 reads CASSNSNQPQHF. The CDR3, as DNA: TGTGCCAGCAGCAATAGCAATCAGCCCCAGCATTTT.

The chain employs TRBV28 and TRBJ2-7; D is perhaps TRBD1 (5 bases). Trimming took 4 bases from V and 7 from J, leaving 17 bases between them. The CDR3 has 14 amino acids. The germline gives CDR1 MDHEN, CDR2 SYDVKM. CDR3 bases: TGTGCCAGCAGTTGGGGCGGAAGCCGACATGAGCAGTACTTC. It encodes CASSWGGSRHEQYF.

This clone was recorded at least ten times. V gene TRBV6-4 combines with J gene TRBJ2-1, with 8 bases identical to TRBD2. V was pared by 0 bases and J by 8 bases, with 15 bases of the junction left unmatched. This CDR3 comprises 18 residues. Germline V lookup: CDR1 MRHNA, CDR2 SNTAGT. The CDR3 nucleotides read TGTGCCAGCAGTGACTCGAGGAGAGCGGGAGTGGAAATCTATGAGCAGTTCTTC. Translated, it gives CASSDSRRAGVEIYEQFF.

The chain carries TRBV7-3 and TRBJ1-1; D might be TRBD1 (5 bases). CDR1 and CDR2 from the germline V gene are SGHTA and FQGTGA. V was clipped by 5 bases and J by 3 bases, with 19 bases between them. The CDR3 runs to 16 residues. The CDR3 region has the DNA TGTGCCAGCAGCGCCCGTTGGGAGGGGCGCGACACTGAAGCTTTCTTT. It translates to CASSARWEGRDTEAFF.

This clone has just a few counts. CDR3: CSVVANRSPGEQYF. In nucleotides, the CDR3 is TGCAGCGTTGTTGCCAACCGGTCCCCGGGGGAGCAGTACTTC. The rearrangement links TRBV29-1 to TRBJ2-7, with a weak D call TRBD2 (5 bases). There are 14 residues in the CDR3. Trimming pared 4 bases from V and 7 bases from J, leaving 20 bases between. Germline V gene data show CDR1 as SQVTM and CDR2 as ANQGSEA.

This clone was picked up a small number of times. The DNA of the CDR3 is TGTGCCAGCAGTATAACGGGACTAGCGGGACGAGAGACCCAGTACTTC. It encodes CASSITGLAGRETQYF. The chain couples TRBV2 to TRBJ2-5; TRBD2 aligns across 13 bases. V shed 5 bases, J shed 4 bases, and the junction held 7 bases outside the gene matches. The CDR3 has 16 residues. The V gene's germline CDR1 is SNHLY and CDR2 FYNNEI.

The DNA of the CDR3 is TGCGCCAGCAAATTCAGGGAGGTATCTGAAGCTTTCTTT. This gives the protein CASKFREVSEAFF. The chain couples TRBV10-2 to TRBJ1-1; TRBD1 is a possible D gene (5 bases). V lost 7 bases and J 6 bases, leaving 15 bases between the germline ends. This CDR3 comprises 13 residues. Germline loops: CDR1 WSHSY, CDR2 SAAADI.